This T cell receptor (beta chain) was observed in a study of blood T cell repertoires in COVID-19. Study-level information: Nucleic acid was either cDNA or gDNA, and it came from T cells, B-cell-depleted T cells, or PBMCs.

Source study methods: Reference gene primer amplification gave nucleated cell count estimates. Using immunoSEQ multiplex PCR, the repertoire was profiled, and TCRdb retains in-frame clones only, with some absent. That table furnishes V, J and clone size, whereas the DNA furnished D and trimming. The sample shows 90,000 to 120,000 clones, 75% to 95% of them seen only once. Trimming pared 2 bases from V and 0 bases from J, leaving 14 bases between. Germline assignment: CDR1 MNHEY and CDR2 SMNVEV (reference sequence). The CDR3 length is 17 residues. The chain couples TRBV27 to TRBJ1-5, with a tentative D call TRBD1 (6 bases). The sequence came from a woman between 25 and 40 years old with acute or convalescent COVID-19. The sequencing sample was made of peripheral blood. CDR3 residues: CASSLIWAGDSNQPQHF. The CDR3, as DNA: TGTGCCAGCAGTTTAATTTGGGCAGGGGATAGCAATCAGCCCCAGCATTTT.